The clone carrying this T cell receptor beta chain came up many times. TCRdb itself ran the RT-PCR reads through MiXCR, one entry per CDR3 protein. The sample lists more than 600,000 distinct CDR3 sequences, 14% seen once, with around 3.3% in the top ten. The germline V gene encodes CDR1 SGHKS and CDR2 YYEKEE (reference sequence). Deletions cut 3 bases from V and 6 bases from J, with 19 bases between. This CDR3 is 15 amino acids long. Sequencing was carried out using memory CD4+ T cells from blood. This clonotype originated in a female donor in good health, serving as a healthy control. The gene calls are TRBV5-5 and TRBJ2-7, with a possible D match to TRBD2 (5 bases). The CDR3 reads CASSWETLTWGEQYF. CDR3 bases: TGTGCCAGCAGCTGGGAGACGTTAACCTGGGGCGAGCAGTACTTC.